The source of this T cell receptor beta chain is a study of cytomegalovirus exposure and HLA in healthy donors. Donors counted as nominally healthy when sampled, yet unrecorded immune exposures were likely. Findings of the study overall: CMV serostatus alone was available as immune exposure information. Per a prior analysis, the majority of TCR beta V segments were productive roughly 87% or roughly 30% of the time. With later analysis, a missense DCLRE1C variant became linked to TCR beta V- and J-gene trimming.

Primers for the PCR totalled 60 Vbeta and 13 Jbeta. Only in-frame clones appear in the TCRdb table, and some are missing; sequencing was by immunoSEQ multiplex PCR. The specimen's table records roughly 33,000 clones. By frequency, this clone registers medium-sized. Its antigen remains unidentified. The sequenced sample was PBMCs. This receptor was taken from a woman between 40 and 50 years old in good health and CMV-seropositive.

CDR3 DNA: TGTGCCAGCAGCTTTGAGGGGGGGCCATACGAGCAGTACTTC. This gives the protein CASSFEGGPYEQYF. The chain joins TRBV5-6 to TRBJ2-7; tentative D call: TRBD2 (7 bases). The V gene's germline CDR1 is SGHDT and CDR2 YYEEEE. V dropped 2 bases and J dropped 4 bases, with 13 bases sitting between them. The CDR3 has 14 amino acids.